The clone carrying this T cell receptor (beta chain) has a count of ten or more. Its antigen is unidentified. The sample originates from a study of T cells after posttransplantation cyclophosphamide. On the day of bone marrow donation, the related graft donor provided peripheral blood. General observations from the study: Donor-recipient repertoire similarity was low at 1-2 months, rising over year one.

Only in-frame clones appear in the TCRdb table, and some are missing; sequencing was by immunoSEQ multiplex PCR. This sample shows fewer than 40,000 clones and no singletons; over 4% rests with the ten largest. Germline V gene lookup returns CDR1 WSHSY and CDR2 SAAADI. V shed 7 bases and J 0 bases; nucleotides not matched to a gene: 5. CDR3 length: 15 amino acids. The receptor was derived from a woman in her twenties or thirties in good health and a related stem cell transplant donor. The rearrangement links TRBV10-2 to TRBJ2-3, with 9 bases that match TRBD2. The sequencing sample was made of PBMCs. CDR3 in DNA: TGCGCCAGCAAGTCGCGGGGGGGAAGCACAGATACGCAGTATTTT. It specifies CASKSRGGSTDTQYF.